A single sample gave rise to the 32 T cell receptor beta chains below, sequenced in a study of shared clonotypes between healthy human individuals. The repertoire was sequenced with immunoSEQ multiplex PCR; TCRdb's copy has only in-frame clones and lacks some. In the table there are some 2,500,000 clones, around 92% of which are singletons. Input material: naive CD4+ T cells from PBMCs. Regarding subset: CD45RA+ positively selected. The receptors were gathered from a man between 18 and 35 years old in good health. Some clones in this sample may be carry-over from other donors' samples.

J is TRBJ2-1 and V is TRBV28; 7 bases map to TRBD2. V shed 6 bases and J 4 bases; nucleotides not matched to a gene: 24. CDR3 size: 20 residues. In germline, CDR1 is MDHEN, CDR2 SYDVKM. The CDR3 bases are TGTGCCAGCAGGGCGCGAGTGGGCAGGCTATCCAACGGGGGGTACAATGAGCAGTTCTTC. It is translated as CASRARVGRLSNGGYNEQFF. Filled out from reference TRBV28 and TRBJ2-1, the complete variable domain reads DVKVTQSSRYLVKRTGEKVFLECVQDMDHENMFWYRQDPGLGLRLIYFSYDVKMKEKGDIPEGYSVSREKKERFSLILESASTNQTSMYLCASRARVGRLSNGGYNEQFFGPGTRLTVL.

The V and J genes are TRBV19 and TRBJ2-3; D gene uncertain. V was cut by 9 bases and J by 3 bases, with 13 bases left in between. Germline values: CDR1 LNHDA, CDR2 SQIVND (reference sequence). The CDR3 runs to 13 residues. The CDR3 DNA follows: TGTGCCAGCTCCGACGACCGGACAGATACGCAGTATTTT. It translates to CASSDDRTDTQYF.

CDR3 sequence reads: CASSVEIFTDTQYF. The CDR3 nucleotides read TGTGCCAGCAGCGTAGAGATATTCACAGATACGCAGTATTTT. The rearrangement joins TRBV9 to TRBJ2-3, with D hard to call. The CDR3 contains 14 residues. The germline CDR1 and CDR2 sequences are SGDLS and YYNGEE. Trimming cost V 0 bases and J 2 bases, with 7 bases left between them.

V usage is TRBV14 and J usage is TRBJ1-2; D possibly corresponds to TRBD1 (6 bases). There are 15 residues in the CDR3. Trimming removed 1 base from V and 6 bases from J, with 15 bases in between. CDR1 is SGHDN, CDR2 FVKESK, per germline. The CDR3 DNA reads as TGTGCCAGCAGCCAAGCGCGAGGGGGTTTTAATGGCTACACCTTC. Protein sequence: CASSQARGGFNGYTF. Complete variable domain (other parts from reference TRBV14 and TRBJ1-2): EAGVTQFPSHSVIEKGQTVTLRCDPISGHDNLYWYRRVMGKEIKFLLHFVKESKQDESGMPNNRFLAERTGGTYSTLKVQPAELEDSGVYFCASSQARGGFNGYTFGSGTRLTVV.

This clone was observed a single time. V is TRBV5-1 and J is TRBJ2-2; TRBD2 matches at 13 bases. J lost 5 bases, V lost 4 bases, and 14 bases had no gene match. Germline CDR1 reads SGHRS; CDR2 reads YFSETQ. The CDR3 runs 19 residues. The CDR3 region is CASSRTPGLAGSGTGELFF. In DNA, the CDR3 is TGCGCCAGCAGCCGTACACCGGGACTAGCGGGATCGGGAACCGGGGAGCTGTTTTTT.

As to this clone: This CDR3 is also generated by other DNA sequences in the sample. CDR3 DNA: TGTGCCAGCAGTCTGATAGGGGAGACCCAGTACTTC. This encodes CASSLIGETQYF. V gene TRBV28 combines with J gene TRBJ2-5; D is ambiguous. This CDR3 comprises 12 residues. The V end lost 5 bases, the J end lost 5 bases, and 9 bases lay between the germline ends. CDR1 and CDR2 (germline): MDHEN, SYDVKM.

The chain employs TRBV7-3 and TRBJ2-7; the match to TRBD2 covers 7 bases. In germline, CDR1 is SGHTA, CDR2 FQGTGA. J was trimmed by 4 bases and V by 5 bases; bases with no gene match: 14. The CDR3 length is 16 residues. CDR3 region: CASSPRGGTSDYEQYF. The DNA for the CDR3 is TGTGCCAGCAGCCCCCGGGGAGGGACTTCCGATTACGAGCAGTACTTC.

This rearrangement joins TRBV7-9 to TRBJ1-4; tentative D call: TRBD1 (5 bases). CDR3 size: 15 residues. Germline CDR1 and CDR2: SEHNR and FQNEAQ (reference sequence). V dropped 4 bases and J dropped 0 bases, with 9 bases sitting between them. CDR3 in amino acids: CASSSDRTTNEKLFF. CDR3 DNA sequence: TGTGCCAGCAGCTCCGACAGAACAACTAATGAAAAACTGTTTTTT.

This clone has a single count. The rearrangement uses TRBV4-1 and TRBJ2-7; weak D call: TRBD1 (5 bases). The V gene's germline CDR1 is MGHRA and CDR2 YSYEKL. V was pared by 4 bases and J by 6 bases, with 13 bases between. The CDR3 is made up of 13 amino acids. CDR3 residues: CASSLFLQGEQYF. In DNA form, the CDR3 reads TGCGCCAGCAGCCTCTTCCTTCAGGGCGAGCAGTACTTC.

The chain employs TRBV2 and TRBJ1-2; D is ambiguous. This CDR3 contains 14 residues. The germline V and J ends were trimmed by 5 bases and 1 base, with 11 bases remaining between them. The germline gives CDR1 SNHLY, CDR2 FYNNEI. The chain's CDR3 is CASSTAEGNYGYTF. Written as DNA, the CDR3 is TGTGCCAGCAGTACCGCAGAAGGTAACTATGGCTACACCTTC.

This chain uses TRBV10-3 with TRBJ2-7; maybe TRBD2 (6 bases). V dropped 7 bases and J dropped 2 bases, with 24 bases sitting between them. In germline, CDR1 is ENHRY, CDR2 SYGVKD. This CDR3 contains 17 residues. CDR3 region: CAIKGRGRGNRTYEQYF. CDR3 in DNA: TGTGCCATCAAGGGTAGGGGTCGGGGGAACCGAACCTACGAGCAGTACTTC.

The chain uses TRBV28 and TRBJ2-1; D gene unclear. Germline V CDR1 and CDR2: MDHEN, SYDVKM. The CDR3 extends over 12 amino acids. Trimming stripped 2 bases from V and 12 bases from J, with 11 bases between. CDR3 region: CASSLPRLRQFF. DNA for the CDR3: TGTGCCAGCAGTTTACCCCGACTCAGGCAGTTCTTC.

This clone appeared a few times. The chain uses TRBV2 and TRBJ1-1; D uncertain. CDR1 SNHLY and CDR2 FYNNEI come from the germline V gene. V gave up 10 bases and J gave up 1 base, with 13 bases separating them. This CDR3 is 13 amino acids long. This CDR3 is CATTEGTNTEAFF. In DNA form, the CDR3 reads TGTGCCACTACAGAGGGAACGAACACTGAAGCTTTCTTT.

The chain recombines TRBV29-1 with TRBJ1-1, with unresolved D. Trimming took off 6 bases at V and 6 bases at J, with 20 bases between the two ends. CDR1 SQVTM and CDR2 ANQGSEA come from the germline V gene. This CDR3 is 14 amino acids long. For the CDR3, the DNA is TGCAGCGTATACGTGGACGGATCGATCGCTGAAGCTTTCTTT. Residues: CSVYVDGSIAEAFF.

This clone was seen only once. V usage is TRBV28 and J usage is TRBJ2-3; 8 nucleotides agree with TRBD1. This CDR3 region has 16 residues. The V gene end was trimmed by 3 bases and the J gene end by 0 bases; junction bases not matched to a gene: 5. The germline V gene has CDR1 MDHEN and CDR2 SYDVKM. CDR3 residues: CASSLVQGASTDTQYF. CDR3 DNA sequence: TGTGCCAGCAGTTTGGTTCAGGGGGCAAGCACAGATACGCAGTATTTT.

The V gene is TRBV9, the J gene TRBJ2-5; D may be TRBD1 (6 bases). V was clipped by 0 bases and J by 5 bases, with 11 bases between them. The CDR3 length is 14 residues. Germline V gene sequence: CDR1 SGDLS, CDR2 YYNGEE. The chain's CDR3 is CASSVGNRAETQYF. The CDR3 DNA reads TGTGCCAGCAGCGTAGGGAACAGGGCGGAGACCCAGTACTTC.

The rearrangement joins TRBV5-1 to TRBJ2-3, with 7 bases fitting TRBD1. The CDR3 is made up of 15 amino acids. Looked up from germline, CDR1 is SGHRS and CDR2 is YFSETQ. The V segment lost 5 bases and the J segment 1 base; nucleotides outside the gene matches: 7. CDR3 amino acids: CASSTGTVRTDTQYF. The CDR3 DNA reads TGCGCCAGCAGTACCGGGACAGTGCGCACAGATACGCAGTATTTT.

The J gene is TRBJ1-1, the V gene TRBV2, with a possible D match to TRBD1 (5 bases). CDR3 size: 14 residues. V lost 6 bases to trimming and J lost 4 bases, with 15 bases between them. In germline, CDR1 is SNHLY, CDR2 FYNNEI. This chain's CDR3 is CASSPPRGGTEAFF. The DNA for the CDR3 is TGTGCCAGCAGCCCCCCACGGGGGGGCACTGAAGCTTTCTTT.

This chain joins TRBV4-1 and TRBJ1-3, with TRBD1 matching over 8 bases. The CDR3 length is 16 residues. Germline values: CDR1 MGHRA, CDR2 YSYEKL. Trimming at V came to 3 bases and at J to 4 bases, leaving 8 bases not matched to a gene. This CDR3 is CASSQTTGAAGNTIYF. CDR3 in DNA: TGCGCCAGCAGCCAGACGACAGGGGCCGCCGGAAACACCATATATTTT.

The V call is TRBV28, the J call TRBJ1-1; weak D call: TRBD1 (5 bases). CDR1 MDHEN and CDR2 SYDVKM come from the germline V gene. This CDR3 contains 15 residues. Trimming removed 6 bases at V and 6 bases at J, with 20 bases between. The CDR3 sequence: CASSPPGATRAEAFF. The CDR3, as DNA: TGTGCCAGCAGCCCGCCCGGGGCGACACGGGCTGAAGCTTTCTTT.

This chain uses TRBV5-4 with TRBJ2-3; 13 bases are a match to TRBD2. The CDR3 extends over 16 amino acids. Germline V lookup: CDR1 SGHNT, CDR2 YYREEE (reference sequence). V shed 3 bases, J shed 4 bases, and the junction held 5 bases outside the gene matches. CDR3 bases: TGTGCCAGCAGCTCACTAGCGGGAGGGCCGGCAGATACGCAGTATTTT. Its translation is CASSSLAGGPADTQYF.

This sequence joins TRBV5-5 and TRBJ2-7; 13 positions agree with TRBD2. The germline V gene has CDR1 SGHKS and CDR2 YYEKEE (reference sequence). V trimming: 4 bases; J trimming: 2 bases; junction bases outside the gene matches: 6. The CDR3 contains 16 residues. The CDR3 DNA sequence: TGTGCCAGCAGCACGGGACTAGCGGGGCTCGCCTACGAGCAGTACTTC. Translation: CASSTGLAGLAYEQYF.

The chain couples TRBV28 to TRBJ2-3, with TRBD1 matching over 9 bases. CDR1 and CDR2 from the germline V gene are MDHEN and SYDVKM. The CDR3 has 19 amino acids. V trimming: 5 bases; J trimming: 0 bases; junction bases outside the gene matches: 15. The CDR3 bases are TGTGCCAGCAGTACCGGGACAGGGCATGGGGATTCTAGCACAGATACGCAGTATTTT. Translating it yields CASSTGTGHGDSSTDTQYF.

The V and J genes are TRBV4-2 and TRBJ2-1, with D possibly TRBD2 on 6 matching bases. Germline assignment: CDR1 LGHNA and CDR2 YNFKEQ. V lost 4 bases and J 7 bases, leaving 14 bases between the germline ends. CDR3 size: 14 residues. CDR3 region: CASSLQTGENEQFF. The DNA of the CDR3 is TGTGCCAGCAGCCTTCAAACGGGAGAGAATGAGCAGTTCTTC.

The chain carries TRBV9 and TRBJ1-6, with 9 bases fitting TRBD1. This CDR3 is 16 amino acids long. The germline CDR1 and CDR2 sequences are SGDLS and YYNGEE. The V segment lost 0 bases and the J segment 11 bases; nucleotides outside the gene matches: 9. CDR3 region: CASSVASQGAFTPLHF. CDR3 nucleotide sequence: TGTGCCAGCAGCGTAGCATCACAGGGGGCTTTTACACCCCTCCACTTT.

The V and J genes are TRBV30 and TRBJ1-2, with D tentatively TRBD1 (6 bases). Between the trimmed V and J ends, which lost 1 base and 8 bases, there was a span of 11 bases. Germline values: CDR1 GTSNPN, CDR2 SVGIG (reference sequence). This CDR3 spans 12 amino acids. For the CDR3, the DNA is TGTGCCTGGAGTGAGGCAGGGGACGGCTACACCTTC. Protein: CAWSEAGDGYTF.

The chain links TRBV27 to TRBJ1-5; D is unresolved. V was pared by 3 bases and J by 7 bases, with 16 bases between. The CDR3 totals 15 residues. The V gene's germline CDR1 is MNHEY and CDR2 SMNVEV (reference sequence). This CDR3 is CASSLDGGRGQPQHF. The CDR3 coding sequence is TGTGCCAGCAGTTTGGACGGCGGACGGGGACAGCCCCAGCATTTT.

V is TRBV4-3 and J is TRBJ2-1, with TRBD2 matching over 13 bases. This CDR3 contains 20 residues. Germline loops: CDR1 LGHNA, CDR2 YSLEER. Unmatched junction bases numbered 17, after V lost 1 base and J lost 8 bases. Written as DNA, the CDR3 is TGCGCCAGCAGCCAAGCTTTAAGGACTAGCGGGAGTCGGAGAGTCCATGAGCAGTTCTTC. This sequence encodes CASSQALRTSGSRRVHEQFF.

The gene calls are TRBV5-1 and TRBJ2-4; D uncertain. The length of the CDR3 is 14 residues. The V end was cut by 2 bases, the J end by 7 bases, with 13 bases between. Germline assignment: CDR1 SGHRS and CDR2 YFSETQ. The CDR3 protein is CASSFGLEKNIQYF. In nucleotides, the CDR3 is TGCGCCAGCAGCTTCGGGCTAGAAAAGAACATTCAGTACTTC.

The chain has TRBV27 and TRBJ2-5; 7 nucleotides align to TRBD2. The CDR3 is 15 amino acids. The V gene's germline CDR1 is MNHEY and CDR2 SMNVEV (reference sequence). With V trimmed by 6 bases and J by 7 bases, 14 bases remained unmatched. The CDR3 DNA follows: TGTGCCAGCAGGGGGGGGGTGGCAGGCGGCTTGACCCAGTACTTC. Translating gives CASRGGVAGGLTQYF.

This chain joins TRBV15 and TRBJ2-6; D remains ambiguous. The V end lost 2 bases, the J end lost 0 bases, and 11 bases lay between the germline ends. CDR3 size: 17 residues. Germline V lookup: CDR1 LNHNV, CDR2 YYDKDF (reference sequence). As DNA, the CDR3 is TGTGCCACCAGCAGACGGTATAAGAGCTCTGGGGCCAACGTCCTGACTTTC. Translated, it gives CATSRRYKSSGANVLTF.

This clone has just one count. The chain carries TRBV6-1 and TRBJ1-5; no clear D. CDR3 length: 15 amino acids. The germline V gene has CDR1 MNHNS and CDR2 SASEGT. V lost 3 bases, J lost 2 bases, and 11 bases lay in between. CDR3 in DNA: TGTGCCAGCAGTGATCCCCAGGTCGGCAATCAGCCCCAGCATTTT. This sequence encodes CASSDPQVGNQPQHF.